These 9 T cell receptor beta chains came from one sample sequenced in a study of cytomegalovirus exposure and HLA in healthy donors. Researchers ran the PCR with 60 Vbeta and 13 Jbeta primers. Assay used: immunoSEQ multiplex PCR; TCRdb lists only in-frame clones, some missing. The sample yields 150,000 to 200,000 clones, more than 9.5% seen once. What was sequenced was PBMCs. Receptors originate from a man between 50 and 59 years old in good health and CMV-seropositive.

This chain links TRBV27 with TRBJ1-1, with a weak D call TRBD1 (6 bases). CDR1 MNHEY and CDR2 SMNVEV come from the germline V gene (reference sequence). The CDR3 loop spans 13 amino acids. V was clipped by 7 bases and J by 2 bases, with 11 bases between them. This CDR3 is CASTRGGNTEAFF. The CDR3 DNA reads as TGTGCCAGCACCCGAGGGGGAAACACTGAAGCTTTCTTT.

The CDR3: CASSLGGGGEQFF. Here the CDR3 DNA reads TGTGCCAGCAGCCTAGGGGGGGGCGGAGAGCAGTTCTTC. The J gene is TRBJ2-1, the V gene TRBV7-6, with D possibly being TRBD2 (7 bases). V lost 5 bases and J lost 10, with 15 bases in between. Germline assignment: CDR1 SGHVS and CDR2 FNYEAQ. The CDR3 consists of 13 residues.

The rearrangement links TRBV2 to TRBJ2-1; D may be TRBD1 (5 bases). In germline, CDR1 is SNHLY, CDR2 FYNNEI. Deletions cut 3 bases from V and 8 bases from J, with 11 bases between. The CDR3 totals 13 residues. The CDR3 loop is CASSEAGFHEQFF. The DNA of the CDR3 is TGTGCCAGCAGTGAGGCAGGGTTCCATGAGCAGTTCTTC.

In DNA form, the CDR3 reads TGTGCCAGCAGCTTACTCAGGGGGAGCCACGAGCAGTACTTC. It translates to CASSLLRGSHEQYF. The chain uses TRBV7-8 and TRBJ2-7, with TRBD1 matching 7 bases. J lost 5 bases, V lost 2 bases, and 6 bases had no gene match. CDR3 length equals 14 residues. Germline CDR1 is SGHVS and CDR2 is FQNEAQ.

This clone was observed once. J is TRBJ2-3 and V is TRBV10-3; 7 bases are a match to TRBD1. The CDR3 consists of 16 residues. Germline V gene lookup returns CDR1 ENHRY and CDR2 SYGVKD. V shed 6 bases, J shed 0 bases, and the junction held 9 bases outside the gene matches. CDR3: CAIRKGQSISTDTQYF. As DNA, the CDR3 is TGTGCCATCAGGAAGGGACAGTCAATTAGCACAGATACGCAGTATTTT.

The CDR3 reads CAPQRVQYV. The CDR3 bases are TGTGCCCCACAACGGGTGCAGTACGTC. V usage is TRBV6-5 and J usage is TRBJ2-7; unclear D gene. Per the germline V gene, CDR1 is MNHEY and CDR2 is SVGAGI. Trimming shortened V by 11 bases and J by 9 bases, and 11 bases separated the two germline ends. The CDR3 contains 9 residues.

In this sample, this clone turned up a few times. The chain links TRBV14 to TRBJ2-1, with 9 bases fitting TRBD1. Germline-derived CDR1 and CDR2 are SGHDN and FVKESK. This CDR3 has 14 amino acids. V gave up 4 bases and J gave up 7 bases; unmatched junction bases: 5. The chain's CDR3 is CASSRDRVGNEQFF. CDR3 nucleotides: TGTGCCAGCAGCCGGGACAGGGTGGGGAATGAGCAGTTCTTC.

The gene calls are TRBV28 and TRBJ1-1; D is undetermined. The germline V gene encodes CDR1 MDHEN and CDR2 SYDVKM. Between the trimmed V and J ends, which lost 8 bases and 4 bases, there was a span of 14 bases. The CDR3 contains 13 residues. The CDR3 DNA sequence: TGTGCCAGCCTGGGTCTCCCGGGCACTGAAGCTTTCTTT. Its translation: CASLGLPGTEAFF.

The sample holds a few counts of this clone. The rearrangement joins TRBV7-6 to TRBJ1-1, with 11 bases identical to TRBD1. Germline V lookup: CDR1 SGHVS, CDR2 FNYEAQ. This CDR3 is 16 amino acids long. The V segment lost 5 bases and the J segment 3 bases; nucleotides outside the gene matches: 8. CDR3 nucleotide sequence: TGTGCCAGCAGCCGATCATTGGGACAGGGGGACACTGAAGCTTTCTTT. As protein: CASSRSLGQGDTEAFF.